This T cell receptor (beta chain) was retrieved from a study of human CD8 memory T cell subsets. Considering frequency, this clonotype is large. TCR beta libraries were made by UMI-labeled 5' RACE. TCRdb re-called the 5' RACE reads; one entry per CDR3 protein, DNA not given. In total, the table holds about 17,000 distinct CDR3 sequences. CDR3 length: 13 residues. CDR1 is MDHEN, CDR2 SYDVKM, per germline. This TCR derives from a human donor in good health. The V and J genes are TRBV28 and TRBJ1-5; TCRdb gives TRBD1 as the D gene, but with no DNA this cannot be confirmed. Sequenced material: CD8+ stem-like memory T cells (TSCM and TCM) sorted from PBMCs. Indicated subset: stem-like memory CD8 T cells (TSTEM), CCR7+ PD-1- TIGIT-. The CDR3 loop is CASSPTVNQPQHF.